This T cell receptor (beta chain) is drawn from a study of graft-versus-host responses after intestinal transplantation. About the study: Anti-thymocyte globulin induction, then tacrolimus and steroids for two to four years, went to all recipients. The study, taken as a whole, reports: Analysis identified GvH clones in recipient marrow, with some appearing first in ileum or blood.

As for this clone: Antigen unknown.

From the graft tissue, intraepithelial and lamina propria lymphocytes were released through processing. Produced via immunoSEQ multiplex PCR; TCRdb's table is partial and in-frame only. The table includes about 37,000 clones, about nine tenths detected once. With 4 bases clipped from V and 0 bases from J, the junction kept 6 bases outside the gene matches. The CDR3 has 16 residues. The germline V gene has CDR1 SGHNT and CDR2 YYREEE (reference sequence). The origin of this receptor is a human patient who received an intestinal transplant, so some T cells may come from the graft donor. The chain uses TRBV5-4 and TRBJ2-3; 9 bases are a match to TRBD1. This sample comprised ileum tissue, obtained 204 days after intestinal transplant. This chain's CDR3 is CASSPDRGTSTDTQYF. The CDR3 nucleotides read TGTGCCAGCAGCCCTGACAGGGGGACCAGCACAGATACGCAGTATTTT.